One sample yielded the 17 T cell receptor beta chains listed below, sequenced in a study of blood T cell repertoires in COVID-19. Profiling relied on immunoSEQ multiplex PCR, and the TCRdb table lists in-frame clones only, not all of them. This sample has approximately 68,000 clones, with nearly 90% found just once. Input material: peripheral blood. These receptors came from a man between 65 and 85 years old with active or convalescent COVID-19.

The V call is TRBV6-5, the J call TRBJ1-1; 7 bases are a match to TRBD1. V lost 2 bases to trimming and J lost 2 bases; unmatched junction nucleotides: 8. CDR1 MNHEY and CDR2 SVGAGI come from the germline V gene. The CDR3 totals 16 residues. The CDR3 DNA sequence: TGTGCCAGCAGTTACGGGTTGGGACAGCCAAACACTGAAGCTTTCTTT. As protein: CASSYGLGQPNTEAFF.

This clone appeared a few times. The chain joins TRBV4-2 to TRBJ1-4; TRBD1 matches at 8 bases. The CDR3 sequence is 13 residues long. The germline V gene encodes CDR1 LGHNA and CDR2 YNFKEQ. Trimming removed 4 bases from V and 8 bases from J; junction bases left unmatched: 3. CDR3 in amino acids: CASSPDRGEKLFF. In DNA form, the CDR3 reads TGTGCCAGCAGCCCCGACAGGGGCGAAAAACTGTTTTTT.

This sequence joins TRBV7-8 and TRBJ2-2, with 10 bases fitting TRBD1. The CDR3 extends over 15 amino acids. With V trimmed by 7 bases and J by 4 bases, 6 bases remained unmatched. CDR1 is SGHVS, CDR2 FQNEAQ, per germline. The CDR3 DNA sequence: TGTGCCAGCATACGGACAGGGGGTACCACCGGGGAGCTGTTTTTT. Its translation is CASIRTGGTTGELFF.

The J gene is TRBJ1-2, the V gene TRBV6-1; no definite D call. With 3 bases removed from V and 0 bases from J, the gap between germline ends came to 11 bases. Germline CDR1 and CDR2: MNHNS and SASEGT. The CDR3 consists of 15 residues. The CDR3, as DNA: TGTGCCAGCAGTGAGGCGGCAGCCACTAACTATGGCTACACCTTC. Residues: CASSEAAATNYGYTF.

V is TRBV19 and J is TRBJ2-3; D is possibly TRBD2 (6 bases). Germline assignment: CDR1 LNHDA and CDR2 SQIVND (reference sequence). This CDR3 has 15 residues. Trimming removed 6 bases from V and 2 bases from J, with 15 bases in between. Here the CDR3 reads CASREGRGSTDTQYF. The CDR3 bases are TGTGCCAGTAGGGAGGGGCGGGGTTCCACAGATACGCAGTATTTT. Supplemented by reference TRBV19 and TRBJ2-3, the full variable domain reads DGGITQSPKYLFRKEGQNVTLSCEQNLNHDAMYWYRQDPGQGLRLIYYSQIVNDFQKGDIAEGYSVSREKKESFPLTVTSAQKNPTAFYLCASREGRGSTDTQYFGPGTRLTVL.

The V and J genes are TRBV2 and TRBJ2-1, with 8 bases that match TRBD1. Germline CDR1 SNHLY, CDR2 FYNNEI. The CDR3 runs to 15 residues. The V gene end was trimmed by 8 bases and the J gene end by 6 bases; junction bases not matched to a gene: 12. In nucleotides, the CDR3 is TGTGCCAGCGGCGGAAGACAGGGGACAAGCAATGAGCAGTTCTTC. This encodes CASGGRQGTSNEQFF.

This sequence joins TRBV15 and TRBJ1-3; D is unclear. In germline, CDR1 is LNHNV, CDR2 YYDKDF (reference sequence). Trimming took 1 base from V and 0 from J, leaving 7 bases between them. CDR3 length equals 15 residues. The CDR3 loop reads CATSRGEDSGNTIYF. The CDR3 DNA is TGTGCCACCAGCAGAGGGGAGGACTCTGGAAACACCATATATTTT.

This chain joins TRBV7-9 and TRBJ2-1; D gene uncertain. Trimming left V 4 bases short and J 0 bases short, with 10 bases between. CDR1 is SEHNR, CDR2 FQNEAQ, per germline (reference sequence). CDR3 size: 15 residues. CDR3 sequence reads: CASSSRSSSYNEQFF. For the CDR3, the DNA is TGTGCCAGCAGCTCGCGGTCGAGCTCCTACAATGAGCAGTTCTTC.

The chain carries TRBV27 and TRBJ2-6; no definite D call. Trimming left V 8 bases short and J 0 bases short, with 5 bases between. This CDR3 has 13 residues. CDR1 is MNHEY, CDR2 SMNVEV, per germline (reference sequence). The CDR3 nucleotides are TGTGCCAGCGCCTACTCTGGGGCCAACGTCCTGACTTTC. Residues: CASAYSGANVLTF.

V gene TRBV9 combines with J gene TRBJ1-2, with D possibly matching TRBD1 (5 bases). Between the trimmed V and J ends, which lost 7 bases and 5 bases, there was a span of 12 bases. Germline assignment: CDR1 SGDLS and CDR2 YYNGEE. The CDR3 length is 12 residues. The DNA of the CDR3 is TGTGCCAGCTATGGGGGACTTTATGGCTACACCTTC. Amino acid sequence: CASYGGLYGYTF.

The chain carries TRBV6-5 and TRBJ2-5, with D tentatively TRBD2 (6 bases). CDR3 length equals 13 residues. CDR1 is MNHEY, CDR2 SVGAGI, per germline. The V end lost 8 bases, the J end lost 4 bases, and 14 bases lay between the germline ends. CDR3 coding DNA: TGTGCCAGCCAAAGAGGAGGGCGAGAGACCCAGTACTTC. Translated: CASQRGGRETQYF.

The chain carries TRBV5-4 and TRBJ1-4; 11 nucleotides match TRBD1. The CDR3 runs 16 residues. Looked up from germline, CDR1 is SGHNT and CDR2 is YYREEE (reference sequence). The V gene end was trimmed by 4 bases and the J gene end by 8 bases; junction bases not matched to a gene: 10. The CDR3 nucleotides are TGTGCCAGCAGCAGGGACAGGGGGTCGCCGGGGGAAAAACTGTTTTTT. Its protein is CASSRDRGSPGEKLFF.

The V gene is TRBV6-5, the J gene TRBJ2-3; a weak D match, TRBD1 (5 bases). CDR3 length: 15 amino acids. The germline V gene has CDR1 MNHEY and CDR2 SVGAGI. The V end was cut by 8 bases, the J end by 6 bases, with 21 bases between. CDR3 residues: CASSKWGPTSDTQYF. The CDR3 region has the DNA TGTGCCAGCTCGAAATGGGGCCCCACTTCGGATACGCAGTATTTT.

This clone came up a few times. The chain employs TRBV2 and TRBJ1-2; 7 bases align to TRBD1. This CDR3 is 14 amino acids long. V shed 3 bases, J shed 2 bases, and the junction held 3 bases outside the gene matches. Germline V gene data show CDR1 as SNHLY and CDR2 as FYNNEI. CDR3 residues: CASSDPGGNYGYTF. Written as DNA, the CDR3 is TGTGCCAGCAGTGACCCAGGGGGGAACTATGGCTACACCTTC. The entire variable domain, with the rest obtained from reference TRBV2 and TRBJ1-2, is as follows: EPEVTQTPSHQVTQMGQEVILRCVPISNHLYFYWYRQILGQKVEFLVSFYNNEISEKSEIFDDQFSVERPDGSNFTLKIRSTKLEDSAMYFCASSDPGGNYGYTFGSGTRLTVV.

This rearrangement joins TRBV4-1 to TRBJ2-7, with TRBD1 identical over 10 bases. Per germline, CDR1 MGHRA and CDR2 YSYEKL. Trimming took 4 bases from V and 2 from J; bases not matched to a gene: 2. This CDR3 region has 14 residues. CDR3 amino acids: CASSPGQGAYEQYF. In nucleotides, the CDR3 is TGCGCCAGCAGCCCAGGACAGGGGGCCTACGAGCAGTACTTC.

The chain employs TRBV29-1 and TRBJ1-1; TRBD1 agrees at 10 bases. V trimming: 5 bases; J trimming: 6 bases; junction bases outside the gene matches: 15. Germline V gene sequence: CDR1 SQVTM, CDR2 ANQGSEA. The CDR3 length is 16 residues. CDR3 residues: CSVYRDRGPFGAEAFF. Written as DNA, the CDR3 is TGCAGCGTTTACCGGGACAGGGGTCCTTTCGGGGCTGAAGCTTTCTTT.

This clone was seen just once. The chain joins TRBV5-1 to TRBJ1-4; possibly TRBD1 for D (6 bases). Deletions cut 0 bases from V and 7 bases from J, with 10 bases between. The CDR3 is 14 residues long. CDR1 and CDR2 (germline): SGHRS, YFSETQ. The CDR3 coding sequence is TGCGCCAGCAGCTTGGGGACAGCCGGTGAAAAACTGTTTTTT. Its translation is CASSLGTAGEKLFF.